The 8 T cell receptor beta chains below were found in one sample sequenced in a study of cytotoxic CD8 clonotypes in ibrutinib-treated CLL. Some clones are missing from TCRdb's copy, which holds only in-frame ones; the method was immunoSEQ multiplex PCR. Here the sample spans more than 110,000 clones, 91% being singletons. The input for sequencing was PBMCs, taken after 12 months of ibrutinib treatment. These receptors originate from a human donor with chronic lymphocytic leukemia.

The rearrangement joins TRBV23-1 to TRBJ1-3; maybe TRBD1 (5 bases). TRBV23-1 has ORF status, its function being uncertain. The CDR3 runs to 17 residues. Trimming removed 0 bases from V and 2 bases from J, with 14 bases in between. The CDR3 DNA sequence: TGCGCCAGCAGTCAATCGGTGCAGGACAATACTGGAAACACCATATATTTT. Translation: CASSQSVQDNTGNTIYF.

The rearrangement links TRBV7-9 to TRBJ2-7; D is uncertain. Trimming left V 2 bases short and J 0 bases short, with 8 bases between. Germline values: CDR1 SEHNR, CDR2 FQNEAQ (reference sequence). CDR3 size: 14 residues. CDR3 sequence reads: CASSLIESSYEQYF. The CDR3 nucleotides are TGTGCCAGCAGCTTAATTGAAAGCTCCTACGAGCAGTACTTC.

Only one count was recorded for this clone. The chain couples TRBV7-8 to TRBJ2-4; 10 nucleotides agree with TRBD2. The CDR3 is 18 residues long. The germline gives CDR1 SGHVS, CDR2 FQNEAQ. V lost 5 bases and J lost 3; bases outside the gene matches: 13. The CDR3 DNA sequence: TGTGCCAGCAGCCTACTAGCGGGAATGCGTGGGGGCAAAAACATTCAGTACTTC. It encodes CASSLLAGMRGGKNIQYF.

This chain connects TRBV28 to TRBJ1-2, with D perhaps TRBD1 (6 bases). The CDR3 has 12 amino acids. Germline V lookup: CDR1 MDHEN, CDR2 SYDVKM. Deletions cut 8 bases from V and 7 bases from J, with 14 bases between. CDR3 protein: CASHPTRGGYTF. The DNA for the CDR3 is TGTGCCAGCCATCCCACCAGGGGTGGCTACACCTTC.

This clone was recorded a few times. V is TRBV6-1 and J is TRBJ1-5; D perhaps matches TRBD1 (6 bases). Germline V gene data show CDR1 as MNHNS and CDR2 as SASEGT. Trimming shortened V by 3 bases and J by 6 bases, and 18 bases separated the two germline ends. CDR3 length: 16 residues. CDR3 bases: TGTGCCAGCAGTGACGTGGGGGGCGGAGAGGGTCAGCCCCAGCATTTT. Its protein is CASSDVGGGEGQPQHF.

The rearrangement joins TRBV19 to TRBJ1-5; 11 nucleotides line up with TRBD1. CDR3 size: 14 residues. Germline V gene sequence: CDR1 LNHDA, CDR2 SQIVND (reference sequence). Trimming cost V 6 bases and J 7 bases; bases outside gene matches: 5. CDR3 nucleotides: TGTGCCAGTAGGCGGACAGGGGGCTGGCAGCCCCAGCATTTT. Translating it yields CASRRTGGWQPQHF.

A single count supports this clone. V and J are TRBV6-6 and TRBJ2-1; D may be TRBD1 or TRBD2 (5 bases each). Germline values: CDR1 MNHNY, CDR2 SVGAGI (reference sequence). The CDR3 sequence is 15 residues long. Deletions cut 5 bases from V and 3 bases from J, with 14 bases between. CDR3 sequence reads: CASSALRGDYNEQFF. DNA for the CDR3: TGTGCCAGCAGTGCGCTCCGGGGCGACTACAATGAGCAGTTCTTC.

The chain uses TRBV19 and TRBJ2-1; 7 bases match TRBD2. CDR3 length: 12 amino acids. The ends lost 3 bases at V and 8 bases at J; junction bases unmatched: 1. In germline, CDR1 is LNHDA, CDR2 SQIVND (reference sequence). As DNA, the CDR3 is TGTGCCAGTAGTATGCTAGCGGATGAGCAGTTCTTC. It specifies CASSMLADEQFF. The full variable domain, completed using reference TRBV19 and TRBJ2-1, is DGGITQSPKYLFRKEGQNVTLSCEQNLNHDAMYWYRQDPGQGLRLIYYSQIVNDFQKGDIAEGYSVSREKKESFPLTVTSAQKNPTAFYLCASSMLADEQFFGPGTRLTVL.